The 18 T cell receptor beta chains reported below all come from one sample, sequenced in a study of shared clonotypes between healthy human individuals. Using immunoSEQ multiplex PCR, the repertoire was profiled, and TCRdb retains in-frame clones only, with some absent. Counted here are around 370,000 clones, roughly 96% occurring once; the ten biggest clones make up 0.25% to 0.35%. Sequenced: memory CD8+ T cells sorted from blood. The subset is: CD45RO+ cells pooled with CCR7-negative TemRA cells. All receptors come from a man younger than 40 in good health.

CDR3 in DNA: TGTGCCAGCAGCTTCTTCGGGTTTGGGGAGAAAGAGACCCAGTACTTC. Its translation is CASSFFGFGEKETQYF. The chain is built from TRBV5-6 and TRBJ2-5; perhaps TRBD2 as D (5 bases). V was cut by 2 bases and J by 3 bases, with 17 bases left in between. Germline CDR1 is SGHDT and CDR2 is YYEEEE. The CDR3 is 16 amino acids.

The genes are TRBV30 and TRBJ2-7; TRBD1 matches at 10 bases. The CDR3 runs to 15 residues. The J segment lost 6 bases and the V segment lost 0 bases, leaving 8 bases of the junction unmatched. Germline V gene lookup returns CDR1 GTSNPN and CDR2 SVGIG (reference sequence). Here the CDR3 reads CAWSVGQGVLSEQYF. As DNA, the CDR3 is TGTGCCTGGAGTGTAGGACAGGGGGTATTGAGCGAGCAGTACTTC.

This clone was counted once. The chain combines TRBV6-5 with TRBJ1-2; D perhaps matches TRBD1 (6 bases). Germline V CDR1 and CDR2: MNHEY, SVGAGI. CDR3 length equals 13 residues. V was clipped by 6 bases and J by 4 bases, with 12 bases between them. The CDR3 DNA reads as TGTGCCAGCAGCCTTATACAGGGCTATGGCTACACCTTC. Translating it yields CASSLIQGYGYTF.

The CDR3 here is CASRQPGLYNEQFF. The CDR3 DNA is TGTGCCAGCAGACAACCCGGGTTATACAATGAGCAGTTCTTC. V and J are TRBV7-2 and TRBJ2-1; D is ambiguous. The CDR3 is 14 residues long. The germline V gene has CDR1 SGHTA and CDR2 FQGNSA. The V and J ends lost 6 bases and 4 bases respectively, with 13 bases between them. Together with reference TRBV7-2 and TRBJ2-1, the CDR3 gives the full variable domain: GAGVSQSPSNKVTEKGKDVELRCDPISGHTALYWYRQSLGQGLEFLIYFQGNSAPDKSGLPSDRFSAERTGGSVSTLTIQRTQQEDSAVYLCASRQPGLYNEQFFGPGTRLTVL.

The J gene is TRBJ1-2, the V gene TRBV10-3, with TRBD1 matching over 8 bases. Per germline, CDR1 ENHRY and CDR2 SYGVKD. V gave up 10 bases and J gave up 5 bases; unmatched junction bases: 6. The CDR3 totals 12 residues. Here the CDR3 reads CATGTGSYGYTF. The DNA of the CDR3 is TGTGCCACCGGGACAGGAAGTTATGGCTACACCTTC.

This rearrangement joins TRBV21-1 to TRBJ2-7; TRBD2 is the table's D call, not checked against the DNA. TRBV21-1 is a pseudogene segment. The CDR3 spans 14 residues. CDR3 coding DNA: TGTGCCAGCAGCAGAGCCTTTCGGGTCCACGAGCAGTACTTC. This codes for CASSRAFRVHEQYF.

V gene TRBV25-1 combines with J gene TRBJ2-1; 9 bases agree with TRBD2. The germline CDR1 and CDR2 sequences are MGHDK and SYGVNS. The V segment lost 6 bases and the J segment 6 bases; nucleotides outside the gene matches: 9. The CDR3 loop spans 15 amino acids. CDR3 nucleotide sequence: TGTGCCAGCAGCCCTCTAGCGGGAAAAGTCAATGAGCAGTTCTTC. Protein sequence: CASSPLAGKVNEQFF.

As for this clone: Other DNA sequences within the sample encode an identical CDR3. The CDR3 here is CASSQGGGYEQYF. CDR3 bases: TGCGCCAGCAGCCAAGGGGGAGGTTACGAGCAGTACTTC. V gene TRBV4-1 combines with J gene TRBJ2-7; perhaps TRBD2 as D (6 bases). The V end was cut by 1 base, the J end by 4 bases, with 8 bases between. The germline CDR1 and CDR2 sequences are MGHRA and YSYEKL. This CDR3 is built from 13 residues.

The CDR3 DNA sequence: TGTGCCAGCAGCTTGAAGGGTGGTGGGTTCACTGAAGCTTTCTTT. Encoded protein: CASSLKGGGFTEAFF. The V call is TRBV5-6, the J call TRBJ1-1; D is uncertain. CDR3 length equals 15 residues. The V and J ends lost 1 base and 4 bases respectively, with 14 bases between them. The germline V gene encodes CDR1 SGHDT and CDR2 YYEEEE.

The rearrangement links TRBV6-1 to TRBJ1-2, with TRBD1 matching over 11 bases. This CDR3 comprises 14 residues. V lost 6 bases and J lost 4; bases outside the gene matches: 4. CDR1 MNHNS and CDR2 SASEGT come from the germline V gene. The CDR3 loop reads CASSPGTGGYGYTF. The DNA of the CDR3 is TGTGCCAGCAGCCCCGGGACAGGGGGCTATGGCTACACCTTC.

The chain employs TRBV13 and TRBJ2-2; 8 positions agree with TRBD2. The CDR3 totals 16 residues. The ends lost 5 bases at V and 1 base at J; junction bases unmatched: 6. Germline loops: CDR1 PRHDT, CDR2 FYEKMQ (reference sequence). The CDR3 nucleotides read TGTGCCAGCAGCCAGGGACTAGGAAGGAACACCGGGGAGCTGTTTTTT. This codes for CASSQGLGRNTGELFF.

J is TRBJ2-3 and V is TRBV6-6, with D perhaps TRBD1 (5 bases). The V and J ends lost 6 bases and 3 bases respectively, with 16 bases between them. Germline assignment: CDR1 MNHNY and CDR2 SVGAGI (reference sequence). This CDR3 is built from 15 residues. DNA for the CDR3: TGTGCCAGCAGCCCTACCCCGGACACAACAGATACGCAGTATTTT. Residues: CASSPTPDTTDTQYF.

A single count supports this clone. This chain connects TRBV9 to TRBJ2-1; D perhaps matches TRBD1 (6 bases). The length of the CDR3 is 14 residues. Per germline, CDR1 SGDLS and CDR2 YYNGEE. V gave up 5 bases and J gave up 10 bases, with 19 bases separating them. CDR3 nucleotide sequence: TGTGCCAGCAGTGGAAGCGTAGGGGGAACGGAGCAGTTCTTC. Protein: CASSGSVGGTEQFF.

The chain joins TRBV2 to TRBJ2-3; unclear D gene. CDR3 length: 14 residues. From germline, CDR1 is SNHLY and CDR2 FYNNEI. The V end lost 6 bases, the J end lost 0 bases, and 10 bases lay between the germline ends. CDR3 loop: CASSWTTSTDTQYF. The CDR3 region has the DNA TGTGCCAGCAGCTGGACGACTAGCACAGATACGCAGTATTTT.

The chain has TRBV5-4 and TRBJ2-7; 9 nucleotides agree with TRBD1. V lost 4 bases, J lost 2 bases, and 4 bases stayed unmatched. Germline V gene data show CDR1 as SGHNT and CDR2 as YYREEE (reference sequence). The CDR3 covers 14 residues. The CDR3 here is CASSPGQGPYEQYF. The CDR3 bases are TGTGCCAGCAGCCCGGGACAGGGACCCTACGAGCAGTACTTC.

This rearrangement joins TRBV6-5 to TRBJ2-1; TRBD2 matches 7 bases. V lost 7 bases and J lost 3; bases outside the gene matches: 9. The CDR3 loop spans 15 amino acids. Per the germline V gene, CDR1 is MNHEY and CDR2 is SVGAGI. The CDR3 sequence: CASTRSTGGYNEQFF. DNA for the CDR3: TGTGCCAGCACGCGATCGACGGGGGGCTACAATGAGCAGTTCTTC.

CDR3 amino acids: CASSEGARGYTF. The CDR3 region has the DNA TGTGCCAGCAGTGAGGGGGCGCGAGGCTACACCTTC. The chain uses TRBV6-1 and TRBJ1-2; TRBD1 might be the D (6 bases). Trimming cost V 3 bases and J 8 bases, with 10 bases left between them. The CDR3 has 12 residues. From germline, CDR1 is MNHNS and CDR2 SASEGT.

The chain is built from TRBV5-4 and TRBJ2-3, with 7 bases that match TRBD2. The V and J ends lost 4 bases and 9 bases, in that order; junction bases with no gene match: 20. Germline CDR1 is SGHNT and CDR2 is YYREEE (reference sequence). The CDR3 is made up of 17 amino acids. CDR3 nucleotides: TGTGCCAGCAGCCCCATAGGGGTGGGAGGGCCGAGTGGCACGCAGTATTTT. Its protein product is CASSPIGVGGPSGTQYF.